These T cell receptor beta chains were read from a single sample in a study of cytomegalovirus exposure and HLA in healthy donors. Only in-frame clones appear in the TCRdb table, and some are missing; sequencing was by immunoSEQ multiplex PCR. The repertoire table contains around 120,000 clones. Sequenced sample: PBMCs. The receptors here all came from a man aged 50-60 years in good health and CMV-seronegative. CDR3s include the opening cysteine and the closing phenylalanine or tryptophan. A D gene is named only where the DNA matches it firmly.

j_gene,v_gene,d_gene,CDR3nt,CDR3aa
TRBJ2-1,TRBV11-3,NA,TGTGCCAGCAGCTTAGGTTCGGTGTACAATGAGCAGTTCTTC,CASSLGSVYNEQFF
TRBJ2-7,TRBV5-8,TRBD1,TGTGCCAGCAGCTGGGGGACAGGGGGCTTCTACGAGCAGTACTTC,CASSWGTGGFYEQYF
TRBJ2-7,TRBV5-1,NA,TGCGCCAGCAGCAGGGGCGACTCCTACGAGCAGTACTTC,CASSRGDSYEQYF
TRBJ2-7,TRBV18,TRBD2,TGTGCCAGCTCAGGGGGACTAGCGGTTTCCTACGAGCAGTACTTC,CASSGGLAVSYEQYF
TRBJ2-7,TRBV4-3,TRBD1,TGCGCCAGCAGCCAAGAGGGGGCAGGGGGTTACGAGCAGTACTTC,CASSQEGAGGYEQYF
TRBJ1-2,TRBV6-6,NA,TGTGCCAGCAGTTCTACAGGGTGGGGTAACTATGGCTACACCTTC,CASSSTGWGNYGYTF
TRBJ2-3,TRBV6-6,TRBD2,TGTGCCAGCAGTGATACGGGGGGGCCGGCAGATACGCAGTATTTT,CASSDTGGPADTQYF
TRBJ1-2,TRBV5-1,NA,TGCGCCAGCAGCTCGGACAAGAACTATGGCTACACCTTC,CASSSDKNYGYTF
TRBJ2-7,TRBV5-1,TRBD1,TGCGCCAGTGGACAGGGCGACGAGCAGTACTTC,CASGQGDEQYF
TRBJ2-1,TRBV6-6,TRBD1,TGTGCCAGCAACGGACAGGGATTTATCTTC,CASNGQGFIF
TRBJ2-5,TRBV27,NA,TGTGCCAGCAGTTTAATGGGGTCGACAGGAGAGACCCAGTACTTC,CASSLMGSTGETQYF
TRBJ1-2,TRBV30,TRBD1,TGTGCCTGGAGACGAGGACAGGGCTATGGCTACACCTTC,CAWRRGQGYGYTF
TRBJ2-3,TRBV5-1,TRBD2,TGCGCCAGCAGCTTGGCCTGGAGGAGCGGGGGGTTCCCAGATACGCAGTATTTT,CASSLAWRSGGFPDTQYF
TRBJ2-1,TRBV4-2,TRBD2,TGTGCCAGCAGCCAAGTCGCGGGCTCCGGGAGGGACTACAATGAGCAGTTCTTC,CASSQVAGSGRDYNEQFF
TRBJ2-7,TRBV9,NA,TGTGCCAGCAGCGTAGGAGGGGGGGCCTCCGAGCAGTACTTC,CASSVGGGASEQYF
TRBJ2-5,TRBV19,TRBD1,TGTGCCAGTAGTACGGGGACAGGGGTTGTAGAGACCCAGTACTTC,CASSTGTGVVETQYF
TRBJ1-6,TRBV9,NA,TGTGCCAGCAGCGCCCGACAGGATAATTCACCCCTCCACTTT,CASSARQDNSPLHF
TRBJ2-1,TRBV18,NA,TGTACCGCAGCGGGCAGCCCCTTCCCACTGTGCTCCTACAATGAGCAGTTCTTC,CTAAGSPFPLCSYNEQFF
TRBJ2-7,TRBV14,TRBD1,TGTGCCAGCAGCCACCTAGACAGGGTATTATCCGAGCAGTACTTC,CASSHLDRVLSEQYF
TRBJ1-1,TRBV6-5,TRBD1,TGTGCCAGCAGTACCACAGACAGGGGCGGCACTGAAGCTTTCTTT,CASSTTDRGGTEAFF
TRBJ2-7,TRBV4-1,TRBD1,TGCGCCAGCAGCCAAGATCTGGCCGGGACAGGGTTCGTGAAGCAGTACTTC,CASSQDLAGTGFVKQYF
TRBJ2-1,TRBV6-5,TRBD2,TGTGCCAGCAGTTTGACTAGCGGGATAGATGAGCAGTTCTTC,CASSLTSGIDEQFF
TRBJ1-1,TRBV6-5,NA,TGTGCCAGCTCTTCTCTCCCTACTGAAGCTTTCTTT,CASSSLPTEAFF
TRBJ2-4,TRBV25-1,NA,TGTGCCAGCAGTGCCTTACCGCCGGGAAACATTCAGTACTTC,CASSALPPGNIQYF
TRBJ2-7,TRBV6-5,TRBD1,TGTGCCAGCAGTTACTCCGGGACAGGGGGCTACGAGCAGTACTTC,CASSYSGTGGYEQYF
TRBJ2-7,TRBV5-1,TRBD2,TGCGCCAGCAGCTTAATCGCTAGCGGGACCTACGAGCAGTACTTC,CASSLIASGTYEQYF
TRBJ2-1,TRBV5-1,TRBD2,TGCGCCAGCAGCTCGCTAGCGGGCCCGTCCAATGAGCAGTTCTTC,CASSSLAGPSNEQFF
TRBJ1-1,TRBV2,NA,TGTGCCAGCAGTGAAAATGAGGGGAACACTGAAGCTTTCTTT,CASSENEGNTEAFF
TRBJ1-1,TRBV14,NA,TGTGCCAGCAGCCAAGGGGGGCGTACTGAAGCTTTCTTT,CASSQGGRTEAFF
TRBJ1-2,TRBV9,NA,TGTGCCAGCAGCGTCGGCTACGAGGGCTATGGCTACACCTTC,CASSVGYEGYGYTF
TRBJ1-2,TRBV7-2,NA,TGTGCCAGCAGCTTTCGCGATGCTTTTGGCTACACCTTC,CASSFRDAFGYTF
TRBJ2-7,TRBV5-1,NA,TGCGCCAGCAGCTTGATCCCAGGAAACTACGAGCAGTACTTC,CASSLIPGNYEQYF
TRBJ1-4,TRBV28,NA,TGTGCCAGCAGTCCCCTGGGACACAGGTTCAGAGGGGTCAATGAAAAACTGTTTTTT,CASSPLGHRFRGVNEKLFF
TRBJ1-2,TRBV5-1,NA,TGCGCCAGCAGCTTGGTTCTAGGGGTTGGCTACACCTTC,CASSLVLGVGYTF
TRBJ1-1,TRBV15,NA,TGTGCCACCAGCACTCCGGGGGGAAGAACTGAAGCTTTCTTT,CATSTPGGRTEAFF
TRBJ1-5,TRBV15,TRBD1,TGTGCCATTTCACAGGGGCGGAATCAGCCCCAGCATTTT,CAISQGRNQPQHF
TRBJ2-7,TRBV19,TRBD1,TGTGCCAGTAGCCGGACAGGGGTACCCTACGAGCAGTACTTC,CASSRTGVPYEQYF
TRBJ1-6,TRBV5-4,NA,TGTGCCAGCAGCCTGGAGGGGTTCTCCTATAATTCACCCCTCCACTTT,CASSLEGFSYNSPLHF
TRBJ2-2,TRBV19,NA,TGTGCCAGTAGTATCGGACAGTTTAACACCGGGGAGCTGTTTTTT,CASSIGQFNTGELFF
TRBJ2-2,TRBV7-9,NA,TGTGCCAGCAGCTTAGGGACACACACCGGGGAGCTGTTTTTT,CASSLGTHTGELFF
TRBJ2-5,TRBV25-1,TRBD1,TGTGCCAGCAGCCATCCCAGGGGGTACCAAGAGACCCAGTACTTC,CASSHPRGYQETQYF